This is a list of T cell receptor beta chains from one sample in a study of shared clonotypes between healthy human individuals. This table comes from immunoSEQ multiplex PCR, and its TCRdb copy is limited to in-frame clones, with some not included. Among about 2.2 million clones listed, 93% were seen once. Source material: naive CD8+ T cells from PBMCs. These receptors were collected from a man aged 18 to 35 in good health. Some clones in this sample may be carry-over from other donors' samples. CDR3s leave out the opening cysteine and the closing phenylalanine or tryptophan. The D gene is left open where the match is weak. For some rows the clone size is stated as once, few or many, or as a class when expanded; others skip it.

- TRBD1 TRBV4-1 - ASSPTGTGYYEQY
TRBJ2-2 - TRBV10-1 - ASSERGELF
TRBJ2-7 TRBD1 TRBV28 - ASSPHRGVDEQY
TRBJ2-1 - TRBV9 - ASSVEGPPGPYNEQF
TRBJ2-2 - TRBV15 - ATRRVTGELF
TRBJ2-7 - TRBV7-8 - ASSEDRTYEQY
TRBJ2-5 TRBD2 TRBV7-9 - ASSLERGQETQY
TRBJ2-7 TRBD1 TRBV27 - ASSFRDRELEQY
TRBJ1-1 - TRBV6-1 - ASTRGGGAF
TRBJ1-2 - TRBV4-3 - ASSPYSDSPDYGYT
TRBJ1-1 TRBD1 TRBV27 once ASSQGGANTEAF
TRBJ2-7 TRBD2 TRBV15 - ATSSRTSGKYEQY